The 22 T cell receptor beta chains listed next were all sequenced from one sample in a study of regulatory T cells in long-lasting Graves disease. Time point described: newly diagnosed GD, antithyroid drugs for less than 3 months. PBMC-derived RNA was used for the TCR library. Both iRepertoire HTBI primers and Arm-PCR of CDR3 regions were used to build the TCR beta libraries. TCRdb called the multiplex PCR reads again in MiXCR, with one record for every CDR3 protein. Among hundreds of thousands of distinct CDR3 sequences listed, roughly a sixth were seen once. The specimen comprised peripheral blood mononuclear cells (PBMCs), sampled at new diagnosis, from a patient treated with antithyroid drugs. Source of these receptors: a female donor with Graves disease.

The table lists this clonotype with many counts. J is TRBJ2-1 and V is TRBV20-1; 10 nucleotides match TRBD2. Unmatched junction bases numbered 15, after V lost 5 bases and J lost 8 bases. The CDR3 loop spans 16 amino acids. The germline CDR1 and CDR2 sequences are DFQATT and SNEGSKA (reference sequence). The CDR3 is CSAQGWASGSFDEQFF. CDR3 sequence (DNA): TGCAGTGCTCAGGGCTGGGCTAGCGGGAGTTTCGATGAGCAGTTCTTC.

This clonotype was picked up many times. The CDR3: CASRGETINEKLFF. CDR3 nucleotide sequence: TGTGCCAGCAGGGGAGAGACGATTAATGAAAAACTGTTTTTT. V is TRBV2 and J is TRBJ1-4; D is uncertain. CDR3 length: 14 amino acids. Trimming pared 6 bases from V and 4 bases from J, leaving 12 bases between. Germline V gives CDR1 SNHLY, CDR2 FYNNEI.

This clonotype was counted at least ten times. The genes are TRBV20-1 and TRBJ2-3, with D maybe TRBD2 (5 bases). The CDR3 covers 15 residues. V was cut by 0 bases and J by 3 bases, with 13 bases left in between. Germline-derived CDR1 and CDR2 are DFQATT and SNEGSKA (reference sequence). CDR3 loop: CSARDENGKTDTQYF. The CDR3 DNA reads as TGCAGTGCTAGAGATGAAAACGGGAAAACAGATACGCAGTATTTT.

The J gene is TRBJ1-2, the V gene TRBV7-9; 10 positions agree with TRBD1. Trimming removed 3 bases from V and 8 bases from J; junction bases left unmatched: 6. There are 14 residues in the CDR3. Per germline, CDR1 SEHNR and CDR2 FQNEAQ (reference sequence). CDR3 loop: CASSFPDRGQGYTF. In DNA form, the CDR3 reads TGTGCCAGCAGCTTCCCCGACAGGGGGCAAGGCTACACCTTC.

There are many counts of this clonotype. The chain links TRBV27 to TRBJ2-1; D ambiguous. Germline lookup yields CDR1 MNHEY and CDR2 SMNVEV (reference sequence). The CDR3 extends over 14 amino acids. V lost 5 bases and J lost 3, with 11 bases in between. The CDR3 DNA follows: TGTGCCAGCAGTATACGGACGGACTACAATGAGCAGTTCTTC. Its translation is CASSIRTDYNEQFF.

This clonotype was observed many times. The chain links TRBV2 to TRBJ1-6; 7 positions match TRBD1. Trimming took 6 bases from V and 0 from J; bases not matched to a gene: 11. From germline, CDR1 is SNHLY and CDR2 FYNNEI. This CDR3 comprises 18 residues. The CDR3 nucleotides read TGTGCCAGCAGACGGCGACAGGGAGGTAGCTCCTATAATTCACCCCTCCACTTT. Encoded protein: CASRRRQGGSSYNSPLHF.

This rearrangement joins TRBV29-1 to TRBJ2-4; no clear D. V dropped 5 bases and J dropped 0 bases, with 17 bases sitting between them. The germline gives CDR1 SQVTM, CDR2 ANQGSEA. The CDR3 covers 16 residues. Written as DNA, the CDR3 is TGCAGCGTTCAATTGAAGGATAAACTAGCCAAAAACATTCAGTACTTC. Its translation is CSVQLKDKLAKNIQYF.

This clonotype was detected ten times or more. V is TRBV7-3 and J is TRBJ2-1; 10 bases map to TRBD1. CDR3 length equals 15 residues. The V gene's germline CDR1 is SGHTA and CDR2 FQGTGA. V lost 5 bases, J lost 7 bases, and 8 bases stayed unmatched. The CDR3 coding sequence is TGTGCCAGCAGCAAACCGGGACAGGGGAAAAATGAGCAGTTCTTC. Translating it yields CASSKPGQGKNEQFF.

This clonotype was detected many times. This sequence joins TRBV19 and TRBJ1-2, with a possible D match to TRBD1 (5 bases). CDR1 is LNHDA, CDR2 SQIVND, per germline (reference sequence). The CDR3 runs to 13 residues. Trimming pared 5 bases from V and 5 bases from J, leaving 12 bases between. This chain's CDR3 is CASSPDGGYGYTF. Here the CDR3 DNA reads TGTGCCAGTAGTCCTGACGGGGGGTATGGCTACACCTTC.

At least ten counts were recorded for this clonotype. The CDR3 sequence is CASSLAPTDTQYF. CDR3 nucleotides: TGTGCCAGCAGCTTAGCCCCCACAGATACGCAGTATTTT. V gene TRBV7-6 combines with J gene TRBJ2-3; D unclear. CDR3 length: 13 residues. V gave up 0 bases and J gave up 2 bases, with 3 bases separating them. Germline lookup yields CDR1 SGHVS and CDR2 FNYEAQ.

At least ten counts were recorded for this clonotype. V usage is TRBV9 and J usage is TRBJ2-7; 7 positions match TRBD2. V trimming: 0 bases; J trimming: 3 bases; junction bases outside the gene matches: 6. CDR1 is SGDLS and CDR2 is YYNGEE in the germline V gene. The CDR3 runs 15 residues. Here the CDR3 DNA reads TGTGCCAGCAGCGTAGGCGGGACTACCTACTACGAGCAGTACTTC. Residues: CASSVGGTTYYEQYF. Together with reference TRBV9 and TRBJ2-7, the CDR3 gives the full variable domain: DSGVTQTPKHLITATGQRVTLRCSPRSGDLSVYWYQQSLDQGLQFLIQYYNGEERAKGNILERFSAQQFPDLHSELNLSSLELGDSALYFCASSVGGTTYYEQYFGPGTRLTVT.

The sample holds many counts of this clonotype. This rearrangement joins TRBV10-3 to TRBJ1-4; 9 bases agree with TRBD1. J lost 5 bases, V lost 6 bases, and 7 bases had no gene match. The length of the CDR3 is 15 residues. Germline assignment: CDR1 ENHRY and CDR2 SYGVKD. This CDR3 is CAIRQGAGVNEKLFF. CDR3 DNA sequence: TGTGCCATCAGACAGGGGGCCGGTGTAAATGAAAAACTGTTTTTT.

The V and J genes are TRBV28 and TRBJ2-1, with D tentatively TRBD2 (6 bases). The CDR3 length is 14 residues. Germline V gives CDR1 MDHEN, CDR2 SYDVKM. V shed 5 bases and J shed 6 bases, with 14 bases lying between them. This CDR3 reads CASSPEGRGNEQFF. The CDR3, as DNA: TGTGCCAGCAGTCCGGAGGGCCGGGGCAATGAGCAGTTCTTC.

This clonotype was observed many times. V usage is TRBV9 and J usage is TRBJ2-1; D possibly matches TRBD1 or TRBD2 (5 bases each). Per germline, CDR1 SGDLS and CDR2 YYNGEE. The CDR3 sequence is 14 residues long. V was pared by 2 bases and J by 5 bases, with 11 bases between. DNA for the CDR3: TGTGCCAGCAGCGTCTCGGGGCTGAACAATGAGCAGTTCTTC. The encoded protein is CASSVSGLNNEQFF.

This clonotype was recorded at least ten times. The chain is built from TRBV12-3 or TRBV12-4 and TRBJ1-1; D may be TRBD1 (5 bases). Trimming stripped 6 bases from V and 3 bases from J, with 14 bases between. The CDR3 sequence is 14 residues long. The CDR3 loop reads CASRTSGTYTEAFF. The CDR3 DNA is TGTGCCAGCAGAACCTCAGGGACTTACACTGAAGCTTTCTTT.

This chain links TRBV19 with TRBJ1-5; D not certain. The V gene's germline CDR1 is LNHDA and CDR2 SQIVND (reference sequence). V lost 6 bases, J lost 6 bases, and 18 bases lay in between. This CDR3 has 15 amino acids. This CDR3 reads CASRRGPDSFQPQHF. The DNA of the CDR3 is TGTGCCAGTAGGCGCGGGCCAGATTCCTTTCAGCCCCAGCATTTT.

This clonotype was found a few times. The V and J genes are TRBV12-3 or TRBV12-4 and TRBJ1-2; D gene ambiguous. The CDR3 extends over 11 amino acids. V was clipped by 8 bases and J by 5 bases, with 9 bases between them. The CDR3 protein is CASGSGYGYTF. CDR3 in DNA: TGTGCCAGCGGGAGTGGGTATGGCTACACCTTC.

In this sample, this clonotype turned up many times. CDR3 bases: TGTGCCAGCACCCGGCGGGGCAGCACGAACACCGGGGAGCTGTTTTTT. Protein sequence: CASTRRGSTNTGELFF. This sequence joins TRBV28 and TRBJ2-2, with a possible D match to TRBD2 (6 bases). The CDR3 totals 16 residues. Germline CDR1 and CDR2: MDHEN and SYDVKM. Trimming stripped 7 bases from V and 0 bases from J, with 15 bases between.

This clonotype was seen ten or more times. The chain employs TRBV7-7 and TRBJ1-1; D is ambiguous. The CDR3 totals 17 residues. Germline lookup yields CDR1 SSHAT and CDR2 FNYEAQ (reference sequence). V was trimmed by 0 bases and J by 1 base, leaving 15 bases between them. CDR3 sequence (DNA): TGTGCCAGCAGCTTAGCGCTGGGTAGGCCTTGGAACACTGAAGCTTTCTTT. Translated, it gives CASSLALGRPWNTEAFF.

The V gene is TRBV11-3, the J gene TRBJ1-2, with 9 bases that match TRBD1. The V segment lost 6 bases and the J segment 0 bases; nucleotides outside the gene matches: 5. This CDR3 is built from 15 residues. Looked up from germline, CDR1 is SGHNT and CDR2 is YENEEA. The CDR3 DNA is TGTGCCAGCAGGGGACAGGGCGCAACTAACTATGGCTACACCTTC. It yields the protein CASRGQGATNYGYTF.

This clonotype has ten or more counts. The chain uses TRBV27 and TRBJ2-1, with D possibly TRBD2 on 6 matching bases. In germline, CDR1 is MNHEY, CDR2 SMNVEV (reference sequence). This CDR3 is 17 amino acids long. V was shortened by 5 bases and J by 4 bases, with 21 bases between the two germline ends. This CDR3 reads CASSLSLGGKYYNEQFF. CDR3 nucleotides: TGTGCCAGCAGTCTTTCTCTCGGGGGAAAGTATTACAATGAGCAGTTCTTC.

This clonotype came up many times. The V call is TRBV28, the J call TRBJ1-1, with 8 bases lining up with TRBD1. Germline CDR1 is MDHEN and CDR2 is SYDVKM. V lost 1 base, J lost 1 base, and 14 bases stayed unmatched. This CDR3 comprises 19 residues. This CDR3 is CASSLLGGGLGTGNTEAFF. DNA for the CDR3: TGTGCCAGCAGTTTATTAGGGGGGGGGCTGGGGACAGGGAACACTGAAGCTTTCTTT.